The present T cell receptor beta chain was sequenced within a study of early T cells in non-severe SARS-CoV-2 infection. Study findings and constraints: Matching results from VDJdb favored anti-spike CD8 responses, leaving private and CD4 specificities undetected.

V was clipped by 3 bases and J by 3 bases; unmatched bases: 3. This CDR3 region has 14 residues. Germline CDR1 and CDR2: SNHLY and FYNNEI. This clonotype was observed many times. Antigen specificity is unknown. cDNA molecules, individually, were tagged with unique molecular identifiers. TCRdb itself ran the 5' RACE reads through MiXCR, one entry per CDR3 protein. The sample has about 100,000 distinct CDR3 sequences, 9% to 13% seen once. The receptor comes from an adult who was a healthcare worker with PCR-confirmed SARS-CoV-2 infection or an uninfected control (not recorded which). Sequenced: whole blood. The V gene is TRBV2, the J gene TRBJ2-5; 8 bases line up with TRBD1. The chain's CDR3 is CASSDPDREETQYF. The CDR3 DNA reads TGTGCCAGCAGTGACCCGGACAGGGAAGAGACCCAGTACTTC.